These T cell receptor beta chains were read from a single sample in a study of human T cells and chemical hapten exposure. TCRdb called the RACE reads again in MiXCR, with one record for every CDR3 protein. Of 85,000 to 90,000 distinct CDR3 sequences in the sample, roughly a tenth were seen once. This specimen consisted of whole blood, obtained in connection with sensitization to the hapten diphenylcyclopropenone (DPC). The receptors here all came from a woman in her 40s with alopecia areata. Some clones in this sample may be carry-over from other donors' samples. The CDR3 runs from the conserved cysteine through the conserved F or W. The D gene is left open where the match is weak. Clone size is stated in some rows and not others, as once, few, many or a class when expanded.

j_gene: TRBJ2-1
d_gene: TRBD2
v_gene: TRBV10-3
abundance: few
CDR3nt: TGTGCCATCAGTGAGCGGCTAGCGGGGGGCGATGAGCAGTTCTTC
CDR3aa: CAISERLAGGDEQFF

j_gene: TRBJ2-1
d_gene: .
v_gene: TRBV4-2
abundance: many
CDR3nt: TGTGCCAGCAGCCAAGAACTCCTCTCCTACAATGAGCAGTTCTTC
CDR3aa: CASSQELLSYNEQFF

j_gene: TRBJ1-6
d_gene: TRBD1
v_gene: TRBV4-2
abundance: .
CDR3nt: TGTGCCAGCAGCCTCGACAGGGGGCCCGGGGAGGGTTCACCCCTCCACTTT
CDR3aa: CASSLDRGPGEGSPLHF

j_gene: TRBJ1-1
d_gene: .
v_gene: TRBV3-1
abundance: .
CDR3nt: TGTGCCAGCAGCCAAGATTGGGGATCCAACACTGAAGCTTTCTTT
CDR3aa: CASSQDWGSNTEAFF

j_gene: TRBJ1-2
d_gene: .
v_gene: TRBV27
abundance: many
CDR3nt: TGTGCCAGCAGTTCCTACTCTCCTCTCGGGCCGAACCATGGCTACACCTTC
CDR3aa: CASSSYSPLGPNHGYTF

j_gene: TRBJ1-1
d_gene: .
v_gene: TRBV7-2
abundance: many
CDR3nt: TGTGCCAGCAGCTTAGCCAGGGGCACTGAAGCTTTCTTT
CDR3aa: CASSLARGTEAFF

j_gene: TRBJ2-6
d_gene: .
v_gene: TRBV28
abundance: many
CDR3nt: TGTGCCAGCAGTTTACTCACGGGGGCGTATGCTGGGGCCAACGTCCTGACTTTC
CDR3aa: CASSLLTGAYAGANVLTF

j_gene: TRBJ2-4
d_gene: .
v_gene: TRBV7-2
abundance: many
CDR3nt: TGTGCCAGCAGCTTAGGTTGGGGGCGCGAGGGTTGGGCCAAAAACATTCAGTACTTC
CDR3aa: CASSLGWGREGWAKNIQYF

j_gene: TRBJ2-1
d_gene: TRBD2
v_gene: TRBV19
abundance: many
CDR3nt: TGTGCCAGTAGTATAGGCCCTAACGGGGGGACCTACAATGAGCAGTTCTTC
CDR3aa: CASSIGPNGGTYNEQFF

j_gene: TRBJ1-2
d_gene: .
v_gene: TRBV10-3
abundance: many
CDR3nt: TGTGCCATCAGTGAGTGGGGGCCTAACTATGGCTACACCTTC
CDR3aa: CAISEWGPNYGYTF

j_gene: TRBJ1-1
d_gene: .
v_gene: TRBV7-6
abundance: many
CDR3nt: TGTGCCAGCAGCTCGACAGGTCTGACTGAAGCTTTCTTT
CDR3aa: CASSSTGLTEAFF

j_gene: TRBJ2-1
d_gene: TRBD2
v_gene: TRBV4-2
abundance: few
CDR3nt: TGTGCCAGCAGCCAAGATCCCAGCGGGGGGCAGTACAATGAGCAGTTCTTC
CDR3aa: CASSQDPSGGQYNEQFF

j_gene: TRBJ1-4
d_gene: .
v_gene: TRBV12-3/TRBV12-4
abundance: many
CDR3nt: TGTGCCAGCAGATCCGGGACGGGGAATGAAAAACTGTTTTTT
CDR3aa: CASRSGTGNEKLFF

j_gene: TRBJ2-3
d_gene: .
v_gene: TRBV7-8
abundance: few
CDR3nt: TGTGCCAGCAGCGCCCAAGCTACGGATACGCAGTATTTT
CDR3aa: CASSAQATDTQYF

j_gene: TRBJ2-1
d_gene: .
v_gene: TRBV7-2
abundance: few
CDR3nt: TGTGCCAGCAGGATCCCTTACAATGAGCAGTTCTTC
CDR3aa: CASRIPYNEQFF

j_gene: TRBJ1-3
d_gene: TRBD1
v_gene: TRBV25-1
abundance: .
CDR3nt: TGTGCCAGCAGTGAACTTGCGGACAGGGTCTCTGGAAACACCATATATTTT
CDR3aa: CASSELADRVSGNTIYF

j_gene: TRBJ2-1
d_gene: TRBD2
v_gene: TRBV10-3
abundance: many
CDR3nt: TGTGCCATCACCGAGACTAGCGGGGGGGCGGACCGTCGATTC
CDR3aa: CAITETSGGADRRF

j_gene: TRBJ1-4
d_gene: .
v_gene: TRBV7-2
abundance: many
CDR3nt: TGTGCCAGCAGCTTACGTAGGTGGGATGAAAAACTGTTTTTT
CDR3aa: CASSLRRWDEKLFF

j_gene: TRBJ2-7
d_gene: TRBD1
v_gene: TRBV12-3/TRBV12-4
abundance: many
CDR3nt: TGTGCCAGCAGCCGGACAGGGCAGGGCGAGCAGTACTTC
CDR3aa: CASSRTGQGEQYF

j_gene: TRBJ1-1
d_gene: .
v_gene: TRBV7-9
abundance: .
CDR3nt: TGTGCCAGCAGCACCGGTGGGCCGAACACTGAAGCTTTCTTT
CDR3aa: CASSTGGPNTEAFF

j_gene: TRBJ2-5
d_gene: .
v_gene: TRBV19
abundance: .
CDR3nt: TGTGCCAGTGCCCCACGGGGTGAGACCCAGTACTTC
CDR3aa: CASAPRGETQYF

j_gene: TRBJ2-7
d_gene: .
v_gene: TRBV7-9
abundance: few
CDR3nt: TGTGCCAGCATCGCCGGTGGGGGACGGGAGCAGTACTTC
CDR3aa: CASIAGGGREQYF